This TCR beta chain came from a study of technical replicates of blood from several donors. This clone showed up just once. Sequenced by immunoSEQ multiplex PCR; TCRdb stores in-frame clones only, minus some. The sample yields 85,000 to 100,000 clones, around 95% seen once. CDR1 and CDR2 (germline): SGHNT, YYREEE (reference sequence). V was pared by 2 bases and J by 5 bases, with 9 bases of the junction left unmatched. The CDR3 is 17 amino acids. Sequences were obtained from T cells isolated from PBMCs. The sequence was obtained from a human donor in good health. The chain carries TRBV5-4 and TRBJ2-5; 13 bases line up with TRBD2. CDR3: CASSFGSTSGGAETQYF. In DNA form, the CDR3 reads TGTGCCAGCAGCTTTGGCTCCACTAGCGGGGGGGCGGAGACCCAGTACTTC.